One and the same sample provided the 3 T cell receptor beta chains below, sequenced in a study of blood T cells in healthy people across ages. A J-beta primer mix and a sample-barcoded 5' primer were used in a second PCR of about 7 to 12 cycles. TCRdb fed the 5' RACE reads into MiXCR, producing one record per CDR3 protein. The sample yields some 900,000 distinct CDR3 sequences, under 50% seen once. What was sequenced was blood. All receptors come from a man aged 30-40 years in good health.

V usage is TRBV18 and J usage is TRBJ2-3, with D possibly TRBD2 on 5 matching bases. Germline V CDR1 and CDR2: KGHSH, LQKENI. V lost 3 bases and J lost 4, with 8 bases in between. The CDR3 runs 13 residues. DNA of the CDR3: TGTGCCAGCTCACCCCGGGAATCAGATACGCAGTATTTT. It encodes CASSPRESDTQYF.

Points on this clonotype: One junction end disagrees with the germline gene, perhaps due to a read error. The chain is built from TRBV28 and TRBJ2-3; tentatively, D is TRBD2 (6 bases). CDR1 is MDHEN, CDR2 SYDVKM, per germline. The CDR3 contains 14 residues. The CDR3 sequence is CTSAGLSTLATQYF. The CDR3, as DNA: TGTACCAGCGCTGGACTATCTACTCTCGCTACGCAGTATTTT.

The chain recombines TRBV5-1 with TRBJ2-5; D uncertain. The J call may not be correct, given that the DNA end is closer to TRBJ2-7. Germline lookup yields CDR1 SGHRS and CDR2 YFSETQ. CDR3 length: 13 amino acids. The CDR3 sequence: CASSVGYSYEQYF. As DNA, the CDR3 is TGCGCCAGCAGCGTAGGGTACTCCTACGAGCAGTACTTC.